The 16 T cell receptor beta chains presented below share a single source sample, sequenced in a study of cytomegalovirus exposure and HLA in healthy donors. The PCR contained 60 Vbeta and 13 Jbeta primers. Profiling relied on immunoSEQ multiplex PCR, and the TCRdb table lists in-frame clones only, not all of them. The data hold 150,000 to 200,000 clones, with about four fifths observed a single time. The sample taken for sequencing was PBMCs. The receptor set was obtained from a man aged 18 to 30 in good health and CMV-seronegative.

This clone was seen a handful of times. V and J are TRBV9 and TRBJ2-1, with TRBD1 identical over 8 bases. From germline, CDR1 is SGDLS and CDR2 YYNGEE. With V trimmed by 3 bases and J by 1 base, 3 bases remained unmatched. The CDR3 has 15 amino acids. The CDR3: CASSEQGVSYNEQFF. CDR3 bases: TGTGCCAGCAGCGAACAGGGGGTTTCCTACAATGAGCAGTTCTTC. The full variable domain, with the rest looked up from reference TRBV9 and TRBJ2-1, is DSGVTQTPKHLITATGQRVTLRCSPRSGDLSVYWYQQSLDQGLQFLIQYYNGEERAKGNILERFSAQQFPDLHSELNLSSLELGDSALYFCASSEQGVSYNEQFFGPGTRLTVL.

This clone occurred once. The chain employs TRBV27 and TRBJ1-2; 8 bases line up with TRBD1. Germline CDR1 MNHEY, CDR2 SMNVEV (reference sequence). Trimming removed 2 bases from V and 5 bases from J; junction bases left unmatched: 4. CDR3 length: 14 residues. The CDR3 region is CASSLHRGTYGYTF. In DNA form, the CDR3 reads TGTGCCAGCAGTTTACACAGGGGGACTTATGGCTACACCTTC.

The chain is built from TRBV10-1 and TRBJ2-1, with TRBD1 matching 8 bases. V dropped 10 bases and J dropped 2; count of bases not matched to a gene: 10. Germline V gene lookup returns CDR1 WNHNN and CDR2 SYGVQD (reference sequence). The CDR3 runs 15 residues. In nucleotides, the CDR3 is TGCGCCACGGGGGAAGGACAGGGCGCCTACAATGAGCAGTTCTTC. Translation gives CATGEGQGAYNEQFF.

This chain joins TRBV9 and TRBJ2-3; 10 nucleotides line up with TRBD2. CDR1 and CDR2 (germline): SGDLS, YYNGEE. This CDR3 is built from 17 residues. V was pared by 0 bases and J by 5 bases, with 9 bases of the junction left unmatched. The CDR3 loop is CASSVGVAGGFGDTQYF. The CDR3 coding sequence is TGTGCCAGCAGCGTAGGGGTAGCGGGAGGATTCGGAGATACGCAGTATTTT.

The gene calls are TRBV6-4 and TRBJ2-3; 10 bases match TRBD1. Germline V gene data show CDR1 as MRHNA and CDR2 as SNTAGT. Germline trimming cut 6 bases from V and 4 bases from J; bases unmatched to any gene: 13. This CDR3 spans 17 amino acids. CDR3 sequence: CASSHTLSGQGPDTQYF. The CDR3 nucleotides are TGTGCCAGCAGCCATACCCTTTCGGGACAGGGGCCAGATACGCAGTATTTT.

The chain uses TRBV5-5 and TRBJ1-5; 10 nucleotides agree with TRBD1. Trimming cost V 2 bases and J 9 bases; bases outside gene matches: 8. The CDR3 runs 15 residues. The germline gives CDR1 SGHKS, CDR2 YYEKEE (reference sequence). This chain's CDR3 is CASSLRQGAFGPQHF. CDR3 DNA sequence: TGTGCCAGCAGCTTAAGACAGGGGGCATTTGGGCCCCAGCATTTT.

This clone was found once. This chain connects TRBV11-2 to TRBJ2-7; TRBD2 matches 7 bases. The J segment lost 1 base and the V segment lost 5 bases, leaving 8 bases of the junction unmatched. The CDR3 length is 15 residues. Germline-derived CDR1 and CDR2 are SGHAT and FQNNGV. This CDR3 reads CASSLVGGGSYEQYF. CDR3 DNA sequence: TGTGCCAGCAGCCTGGTGGGCGGGGGATCCTACGAGCAGTACTTC.

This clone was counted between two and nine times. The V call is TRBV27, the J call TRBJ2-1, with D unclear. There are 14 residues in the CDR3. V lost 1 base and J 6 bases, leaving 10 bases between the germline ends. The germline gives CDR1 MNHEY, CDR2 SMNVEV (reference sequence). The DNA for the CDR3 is TGTGCCAGCAGTTTATTGCCAGGAATCAATGAGCAGTTCTTC. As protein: CASSLLPGINEQFF.

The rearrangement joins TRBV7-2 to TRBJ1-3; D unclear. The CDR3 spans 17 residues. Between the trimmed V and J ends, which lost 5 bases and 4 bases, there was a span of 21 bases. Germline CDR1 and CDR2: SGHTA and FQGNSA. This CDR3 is CASSPWLRVGTGNTIYF. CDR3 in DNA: TGTGCCAGCAGCCCCTGGCTGCGGGTGGGAACGGGAAACACCATATATTTT.

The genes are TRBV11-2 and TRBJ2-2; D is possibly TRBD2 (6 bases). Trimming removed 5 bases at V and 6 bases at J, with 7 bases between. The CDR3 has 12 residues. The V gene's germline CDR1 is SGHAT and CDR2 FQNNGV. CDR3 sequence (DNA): TGTGCCAGCAGCCGCGGGGCCGGGGAGCTGTTTTTT. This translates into CASSRGAGELFF. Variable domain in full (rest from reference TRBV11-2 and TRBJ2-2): EAGVAQSPRYKIIEKRQSVAFWCNPISGHATLYWYQQILGQGPKLLIQFQNNGVVDDSQLPKDRFSAERLKGVDSTLKIQPAKLEDSAVYLCASSRGAGELFFGEGSRLTVL.

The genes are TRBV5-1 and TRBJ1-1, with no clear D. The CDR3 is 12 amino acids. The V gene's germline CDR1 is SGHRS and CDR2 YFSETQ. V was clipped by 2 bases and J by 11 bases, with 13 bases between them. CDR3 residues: CASSFSTGDAFF. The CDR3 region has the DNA TGCGCCAGCAGCTTCTCTACTGGTGATGCTTTCTTT.

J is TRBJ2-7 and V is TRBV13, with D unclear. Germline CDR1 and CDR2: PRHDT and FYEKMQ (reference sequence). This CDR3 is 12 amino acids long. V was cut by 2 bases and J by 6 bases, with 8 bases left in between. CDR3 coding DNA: TGTGCCAGCAGCTTACAAGCTCGCGAGCAGTACTTC. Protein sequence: CASSLQAREQYF.

In DNA, the CDR3 is TGTGCCACCAGCAGAGCCCCCGGGACAGGCCCCGAGCAGTACTTC. It specifies CATSRAPGTGPEQYF. The rearrangement uses TRBV15 and TRBJ2-7; 8 bases map to TRBD1. Germline assignment: CDR1 LNHNV and CDR2 YYDKDF (reference sequence). This CDR3 region has 15 residues. The V segment lost 1 base and the J segment 6 bases; nucleotides outside the gene matches: 8.

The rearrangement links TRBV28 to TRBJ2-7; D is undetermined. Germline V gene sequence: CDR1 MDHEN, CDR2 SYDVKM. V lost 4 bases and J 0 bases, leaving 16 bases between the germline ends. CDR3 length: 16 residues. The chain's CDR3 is CASSSMNLRSSYEQYF. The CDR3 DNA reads TGTGCCAGCAGTTCGATGAACCTCCGGAGCTCCTACGAGCAGTACTTC.

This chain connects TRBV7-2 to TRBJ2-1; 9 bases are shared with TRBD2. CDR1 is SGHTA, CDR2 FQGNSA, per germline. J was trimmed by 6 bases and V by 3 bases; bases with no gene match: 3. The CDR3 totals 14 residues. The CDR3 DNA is TGTGCCAGCAGCTTGGGACTAGCAACCAATGAGCAGTTCTTC. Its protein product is CASSLGLATNEQFF.

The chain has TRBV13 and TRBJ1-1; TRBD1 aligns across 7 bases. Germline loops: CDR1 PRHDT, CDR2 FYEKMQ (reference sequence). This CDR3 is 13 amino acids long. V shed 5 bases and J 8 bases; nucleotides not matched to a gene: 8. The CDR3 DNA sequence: TGTGCCAGCAGCCGGAGCACAGGGGTAGAAGCTTTCTTT. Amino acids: CASSRSTGVEAFF.